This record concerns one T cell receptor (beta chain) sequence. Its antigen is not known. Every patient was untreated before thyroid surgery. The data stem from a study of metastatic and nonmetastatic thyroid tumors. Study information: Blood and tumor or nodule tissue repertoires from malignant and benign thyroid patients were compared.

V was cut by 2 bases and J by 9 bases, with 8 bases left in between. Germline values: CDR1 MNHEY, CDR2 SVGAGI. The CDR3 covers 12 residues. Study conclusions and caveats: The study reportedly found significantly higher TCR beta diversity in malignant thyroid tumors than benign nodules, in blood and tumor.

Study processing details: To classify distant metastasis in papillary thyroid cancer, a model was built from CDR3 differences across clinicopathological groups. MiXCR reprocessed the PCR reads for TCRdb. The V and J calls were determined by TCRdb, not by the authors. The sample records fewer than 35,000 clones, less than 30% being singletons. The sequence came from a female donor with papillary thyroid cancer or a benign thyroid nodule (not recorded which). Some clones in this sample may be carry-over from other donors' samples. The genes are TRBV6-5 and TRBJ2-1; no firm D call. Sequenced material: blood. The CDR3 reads CASSYKGGEQFF. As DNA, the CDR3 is TGTGCCAGCAGTTACAAAGGTGGTGAGCAGTTCTTC.